This passage covers 23 T cell receptor beta chains from one sample sequenced in a study of graft-versus-host responses after intestinal transplantation. For these TCRs, the target antigens are not known. Assay used: immunoSEQ multiplex PCR; TCRdb lists only in-frame clones, some missing. The data hold about 39,000 clones, with over 90% observed a single time. Sequenced material: unstimulated CD8+ T cells sorted from spleen or lymph node cells, taken before transplant. The source is a human donor who was the organ donor for an intestinal transplant.

The rearrangement uses TRBV7-9 and TRBJ2-1; no clear D gene. The CDR3 runs to 13 residues. V lost 2 bases to trimming and J lost 8 bases, with 10 bases between them. The germline V gene has CDR1 SEHNR and CDR2 FQNEAQ (reference sequence). This chain's CDR3 is CASSLYNLDEQFF. Here the CDR3 DNA reads TGTGCCAGCAGCTTATACAATCTGGATGAGCAGTTCTTC.

The V and J genes are TRBV10-3 and TRBJ1-1; the D is unclear. Germline V CDR1 and CDR2: ENHRY, SYGVKD. CDR3 length equals 13 residues. Trimming pared 2 bases from V and 1 base from J, leaving 5 bases between. The CDR3 loop reads CAISEGANTEAFF. In nucleotides, the CDR3 is TGTGCCATCAGTGAGGGTGCGAACACTGAAGCTTTCTTT.

The chain links TRBV4-1 to TRBJ1-1; TRBD1 is a possible D gene (6 bases). CDR1 is MGHRA, CDR2 YSYEKL, per germline. The CDR3 spans 16 residues. V lost 0 bases to trimming and J lost 1 base, with 12 bases between them. Here the CDR3 reads CASSQEETGPNTEAFF. The CDR3 DNA is TGCGCCAGCAGCCAAGAAGAGACAGGACCGAACACTGAAGCTTTCTTT.

The V and J genes are TRBV14 and TRBJ2-5, with D possibly being TRBD1 (6 bases). Between the trimmed V and J ends, which lost 0 bases and 9 bases, there was a span of 14 bases. This CDR3 is 14 amino acids long. Germline CDR1 and CDR2: SGHDN and FVKESK. CDR3 loop: CASSQEWGREAQYF. CDR3 nucleotides: TGTGCCAGCAGCCAAGAATGGGGGCGAGAAGCCCAGTACTTC.

The chain carries TRBV19 and TRBJ1-2; D might be TRBD1 (6 bases). The germline gives CDR1 LNHDA, CDR2 SQIVND (reference sequence). The germline V and J ends were trimmed by 4 bases and 5 bases, with 14 bases remaining between them. There are 14 residues in the CDR3. The CDR3 sequence: CASSTTGGYYGYTF. The CDR3 nucleotides read TGTGCCAGTAGTACCACCGGGGGCTATTATGGCTACACCTTC. Together with reference TRBV19 and TRBJ1-2, the CDR3 gives the full variable domain: DGGITQSPKYLFRKEGQNVTLSCEQNLNHDAMYWYRQDPGQGLRLIYYSQIVNDFQKGDIAEGYSVSREKKESFPLTVTSAQKNPTAFYLCASSTTGGYYGYTFGSGTRLTVV.

This clone showed up just once. The J gene is TRBJ1-5, the V gene TRBV28; D uncertain. CDR1 and CDR2 from the germline V gene are MDHEN and SYDVKM. CDR3 length equals 15 residues. Deletions cut 3 bases from V and 0 bases from J, with 9 bases between. The CDR3 region has the DNA TGTGCCAGCAGTTTGGGAATTTATAGCAATCAGCCCCAGCATTTT. Protein product: CASSLGIYSNQPQHF.

The gene calls are TRBV2 and TRBJ1-4, with D possibly matching TRBD1 (6 bases). CDR1 is SNHLY and CDR2 is FYNNEI in the germline V gene. V was trimmed by 3 bases and J by 6 bases, leaving 11 bases between them. This CDR3 spans 14 amino acids. This CDR3 is CASSDQTGYEKLFF. Written as DNA, the CDR3 is TGTGCCAGCAGTGACCAAACAGGGTATGAAAAACTGTTTTTT.

The V and J genes are TRBV4-2 and TRBJ2-5; D is unclear. Germline CDR1 is LGHNA and CDR2 is YNFKEQ. This CDR3 has 13 residues. The V end was cut by 0 bases, the J end by 0 bases, with 2 bases between. The CDR3 spells CASSQEDQETQYF. In DNA, the CDR3 is TGTGCCAGCAGCCAAGAGGACCAAGAGACCCAGTACTTC.

The chain employs TRBV6-6 and TRBJ1-2, with a tentative D call TRBD1 (6 bases). Per germline, CDR1 MNHNY and CDR2 SVGAGI (reference sequence). The CDR3 contains 14 residues. With 0 bases removed from V and 6 bases from J, the gap between germline ends came to 11 bases. CDR3 loop: CASSYSDSDHGYTF. The CDR3 DNA follows: TGTGCCAGCAGTTACTCGGACAGCGACCATGGCTACACCTTC.

The CDR3 DNA reads TGTGCCATCAGTGGATTCAGCCCGGGACAGGGAGGTGGAAACACCATATATTTT. As protein: CAISGFSPGQGGGNTIYF. This chain connects TRBV10-3 to TRBJ1-3; 9 nucleotides agree with TRBD1. CDR3 length: 18 amino acids. Germline V gene data show CDR1 as ENHRY and CDR2 as SYGVKD. V was pared by 4 bases and J by 3 bases, with 13 bases of the junction left unmatched.

The chain's CDR3 is CASSGRDRGLKYEQYF. The CDR3 coding sequence is TGTGCCAGCAGCGGCCGGGACAGGGGGCTTAAATACGAGCAGTACTTC. The rearrangement joins TRBV5-4 to TRBJ2-5, with TRBD1 matching over 12 bases. The DNA matches TRBJ2-7 better at its end, which makes the J call doubtful. The CDR3 extends over 16 amino acids. In germline, CDR1 is SGHNT, CDR2 YYREEE (reference sequence).

The chain employs TRBV10-2 and TRBJ1-1; D unclear. CDR1 and CDR2 from the germline V gene are WSHSY and SAAADI. V was trimmed by 0 bases and J by 1 base, leaving 6 bases between them. This CDR3 has 14 amino acids. CDR3 protein: CASSESSANTEAFF. In nucleotides, the CDR3 is TGCGCCAGCAGTGAGTCGAGCGCGAACACTGAAGCTTTCTTT.

This chain uses TRBV6-1 with TRBJ2-7; D is undetermined. The CDR3 is 11 amino acids. The germline V gene encodes CDR1 MNHNS and CDR2 SASEGT. V gave up 2 bases and J gave up 6 bases, with 5 bases separating them. In DNA form, the CDR3 reads TGTGCCAGCAGTGAAATGGCCGAGCAGTACTTC. Its protein is CASSEMAEQYF.

This clone showed up just once. The chain employs TRBV30 and TRBJ2-5, with D possibly being TRBD2 (5 bases). Deletions cut 0 bases from V and 5 bases from J, with 13 bases between. The V gene's germline CDR1 is GTSNPN and CDR2 SVGIG (reference sequence). The CDR3 is 14 residues long. The CDR3 reads CAWSVTSLGETQYF. CDR3 DNA sequence: TGTGCCTGGAGTGTTACTAGTCTTGGGGAGACCCAGTACTTC.

The chain has TRBV11-3 and TRBJ2-2; D gene uncertain. Germline V CDR1 and CDR2: SGHNT, YENEEA. The CDR3 spans 16 residues. Trimming cost V 7 bases and J 1 base, with 16 bases left between them. This CDR3 is CASTTWQAENTGELFF. DNA for the CDR3: TGTGCCAGCACCACTTGGCAGGCCGAGAACACCGGGGAGCTGTTTTTT.

The gene calls are TRBV19 and TRBJ1-5; D is undetermined. Germline CDR1 is LNHDA and CDR2 is SQIVND (reference sequence). This CDR3 has 16 residues. Trimming shortened V by 0 bases and J by 3 bases, and 12 bases separated the two germline ends. CDR3 nucleotides: TGTGCCAGTAGTATAGACCCTGGAAACTCCAATCAGCCCCAGCATTTT. It yields the protein CASSIDPGNSNQPQHF.

The rearrangement uses TRBV11-2 and TRBJ1-2; D is unclear. V dropped 5 bases and J dropped 4 bases, with 14 bases sitting between them. CDR3 length: 14 amino acids. The V gene's germline CDR1 is SGHAT and CDR2 FQNNGV. The CDR3 DNA reads as TGTGCCAGCAGCGAGGGCATGTCGGGCTATGGCTACACCTTC. This encodes CASSEGMSGYGYTF.

J is TRBJ2-2 and V is TRBV10-3; TRBD1 is a possible D gene (6 bases). V lost 6 bases and J lost 6, with 23 bases in between. The CDR3 consists of 17 residues. Per the germline V gene, CDR1 is ENHRY and CDR2 is SYGVKD. The CDR3 loop is CAISLQGSGPYAGELFF. The CDR3, as DNA: TGTGCCATCAGCCTACAGGGTAGTGGGCCCTACGCCGGGGAGCTGTTTTTT.

V usage is TRBV21-1 and J usage is TRBJ1-4; the table's D call TRBD1 went unverified against the DNA. TRBV21-1 is flagged as a pseudogene. The CDR3 consists of 18 residues. DNA for the CDR3: TGTGCCAGCAGCAAAGAGTGGACAGGGGGCTGGACTAATGAAAAACTGTTTTTT. This gives the protein CASSKEWTGGWTNEKLFF.

This chain links TRBV19 with TRBJ1-2; possible D gene TRBD1, 5 bases. V lost 5 bases and J lost 8, with 18 bases in between. The CDR3 consists of 14 residues. CDR1 and CDR2 from the germline V gene are LNHDA and SQIVND (reference sequence). CDR3 DNA: TGTGCCAGTAGTTACTTCGAGGGGCAGGGAGGCTACACCTTC. It codes for CASSYFEGQGGYTF.

This chain connects TRBV7-8 to TRBJ1-4, with 11 bases lining up with TRBD1. The CDR3 extends over 15 amino acids. Germline loops: CDR1 SGHVS, CDR2 FQNEAQ. The ends lost 4 bases at V and 8 bases at J; junction bases unmatched: 6. In nucleotides, the CDR3 is TGTGCCAGCAGCTGGGGACAGGGGGAGAGGGAAAAACTGTTTTTT. This codes for CASSWGQGEREKLFF.

The chain links TRBV19 to TRBJ1-4, with D maybe TRBD1 (5 bases). From germline, CDR1 is LNHDA and CDR2 SQIVND (reference sequence). Trimming pared 4 bases from V and 2 bases from J, leaving 8 bases between. The CDR3 covers 14 residues. DNA of the CDR3: TGTGCCAGTAGTACAGGGCCGACTAATGAAAAACTGTTTTTT. It is translated as CASSTGPTNEKLFF.

The chain has TRBV7-9 and TRBJ2-7; TRBD2 aligns across 8 bases. The CDR3 extends over 19 amino acids. The junction had 20 bases not matched to a gene; V was cut back by 6 bases and J by 1 base. The germline CDR1 and CDR2 sequences are SEHNR and FQNEAQ (reference sequence). The CDR3 DNA follows: TGTGCCAGCAGTTCAAGCGGGGGCCTCACAACTCGGGCATCCTACGAGCAGTACTTC. This gives the protein CASSSSGGLTTRASYEQYF.